The 12 T cell receptor beta chains below come from one sample, sequenced in a study of cytomegalovirus exposure and HLA in healthy donors. Both 60 Vbeta primers and 13 Jbeta primers went into the PCR. Measured with immunoSEQ multiplex PCR; TCRdb has only the in-frame clones, and not every one. This table holds roughly 160,000 clones, roughly three quarters found once. The sequenced sample consisted of PBMCs. These receptors were obtained from a man aged 55 to 70 in good health and CMV-seronegative.

This rearrangement joins TRBV2 to TRBJ1-5; D perhaps matches TRBD1 (6 bases). The CDR3 is 15 residues long. Germline CDR1 is SNHLY and CDR2 is FYNNEI. Trimming cost V 6 bases and J 4 bases, with 16 bases left between them. The CDR3 loop is CASSGGGRTNQPQHF. The CDR3 DNA is TGTGCCAGCAGCGGGGGGGGGCGGACAAATCAGCCCCAGCATTTT.

This clone was detected only once. The V and J genes are TRBV25-1 and TRBJ2-3; tentatively, D is TRBD2 (6 bases). Germline V gene sequence: CDR1 MGHDK, CDR2 SYGVNS. V lost 0 bases and J lost 4, with 14 bases in between. The CDR3 totals 16 residues. In DNA, the CDR3 is TGTGCCAGCAGTGAATATCGTGGTCAGCGGGCAGATACGCAGTATTTT. The encoded protein is CASSEYRGQRADTQYF.

In DNA, the CDR3 is TGTGCCAGCAGCCTCGGGGGCTACAATGAGCAGTTCTTC. Translating it yields CASSLGGYNEQFF. This rearrangement joins TRBV14 to TRBJ2-1; possibly TRBD2 for D (6 bases). Deletions cut 4 bases from V and 3 bases from J, with 7 bases between. Per the germline V gene, CDR1 is SGHDN and CDR2 is FVKESK. CDR3 length equals 13 residues.

The J gene is TRBJ1-2, the V gene TRBV25-1; maybe TRBD1 (5 bases). The CDR3 covers 11 residues. V lost 6 bases, J lost 4 bases, and 6 bases lay in between. Germline-derived CDR1 and CDR2 are MGHDK and SYGVNS. The CDR3 loop reads CASRTAYGYTF. The CDR3 coding sequence is TGTGCCAGCAGGACAGCCTATGGCTACACCTTC.

This clone was observed a few times. The genes are TRBV9 and TRBJ1-3; tentative D call: TRBD1 (5 bases). The CDR3 consists of 11 residues. Trimming cost V 3 bases and J 9 bases, with 7 bases left between them. The V gene's germline CDR1 is SGDLS and CDR2 YYNGEE. In nucleotides, the CDR3 is TGTGCCAGCAGCGGCCAGGGCACCATATATTTT. Translation: CASSGQGTIYF.

The CDR3: CASSQTPGQGYNEQFF. The CDR3 nucleotides read TGCGCCAGCAGCCAGACGCCGGGACAGGGCTACAATGAGCAGTTCTTC. The V gene is TRBV4-1, the J gene TRBJ2-1; 9 positions match TRBD1. After removal of 3 bases from V and 3 bases from J, the junction contained 6 bases not matched to a gene. This CDR3 has 16 amino acids. Germline V gives CDR1 MGHRA, CDR2 YSYEKL.

The rearrangement joins TRBV29-1 to TRBJ1-2, with 7 bases identical to TRBD1. V lost 5 bases to trimming and J lost 0 bases; unmatched junction nucleotides: 3. CDR1 is SQVTM, CDR2 ANQGSEA, per germline. This CDR3 contains 13 residues. For the CDR3, the DNA is TGCAGCGTTTCCGGGACAGCTAACTATGGCTACACCTTC. Amino acids: CSVSGTANYGYTF.

V and J are TRBV7-2 and TRBJ2-3; the D gene is possibly TRBD2 (7 bases). V lost 1 base and J 5 bases, leaving 25 bases between the germline ends. The V gene's germline CDR1 is SGHTA and CDR2 FQGNSA. There are 19 residues in the CDR3. CDR3 coding DNA: TGTGCCAGCAGCTTAGTCGTTCGGGGGGCGGGGGCCCGAGGAGATACGCAGTATTTT. Protein sequence: CASSLVVRGAGARGDTQYF.

The chain combines TRBV10-3 with TRBJ2-1, with 11 nucleotides matching TRBD1. Per germline, CDR1 ENHRY and CDR2 SYGVKD. CDR3 length equals 15 residues. Losses at the gene ends were 6 bases for V and 7 bases for J; bases not matched to a gene: 8. Here the CDR3 DNA reads TGTGCCATCAGCCGAGGGGGGGACAGGGGGAATGAGCAGTTCTTC. Translation gives CAISRGGDRGNEQFF.

The chain joins TRBV7-3 to TRBJ2-7; D gene uncertain. V was trimmed by 5 bases and J by 0 bases, leaving 8 bases between them. In germline, CDR1 is SGHTA, CDR2 FQGTGA. The CDR3 extends over 13 amino acids. CDR3 in amino acids: CASSPHSSYEQYF. CDR3 DNA sequence: TGTGCCAGCAGCCCCCACAGCTCCTACGAGCAGTACTTC.

V usage is TRBV7-2 and J usage is TRBJ2-2; the match to TRBD2 covers 10 bases. Per the germline V gene, CDR1 is SGHTA and CDR2 is FQGNSA. The V segment lost 5 bases and the J segment 7 bases; nucleotides outside the gene matches: 10. CDR3 length equals 16 residues. The CDR3 DNA follows: TGTGCCAGCAGCCTCAGGGGGGGGACTAGCGTCGGGGAGCTGTTTTTT. Translated: CASSLRGGTSVGELFF.

The chain has TRBV6-5 and TRBJ2-4; D is possibly TRBD1 (6 bases). The CDR3 contains 14 residues. Trimming left V 2 bases short and J 4 bases short, with 9 bases between. The germline CDR1 and CDR2 sequences are MNHEY and SVGAGI. The CDR3 nucleotides are TGTGCCAGCAGTTACCTGGGGGCGAAAAACATTCAGTACTTC. This gives the protein CASSYLGAKNIQYF.